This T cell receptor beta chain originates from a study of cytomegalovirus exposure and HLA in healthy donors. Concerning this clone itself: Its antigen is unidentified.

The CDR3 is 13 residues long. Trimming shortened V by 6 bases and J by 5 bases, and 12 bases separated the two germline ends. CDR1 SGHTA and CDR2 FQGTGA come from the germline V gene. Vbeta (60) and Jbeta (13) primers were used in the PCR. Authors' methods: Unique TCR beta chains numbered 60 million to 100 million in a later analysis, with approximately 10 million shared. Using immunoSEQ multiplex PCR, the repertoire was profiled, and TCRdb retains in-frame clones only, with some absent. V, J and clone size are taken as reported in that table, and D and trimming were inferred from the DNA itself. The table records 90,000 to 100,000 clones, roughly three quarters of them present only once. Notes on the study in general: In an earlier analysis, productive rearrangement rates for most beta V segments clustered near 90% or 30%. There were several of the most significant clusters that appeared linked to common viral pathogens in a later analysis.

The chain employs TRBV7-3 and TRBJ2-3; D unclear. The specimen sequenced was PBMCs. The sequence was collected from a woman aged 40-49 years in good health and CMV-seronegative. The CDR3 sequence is CASSANSGDTQYF. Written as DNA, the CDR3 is TGTGCCAGCAGTGCGAACTCGGGAGATACGCAGTATTTT.